The entry below gives a single T cell receptor beta chain sequence along with its context. These data belong to a study of OX40 agonist ivuxolimab in advanced cancers. Background on the study: Patients received the agonistic anti-OX40 (CD134) antibody ivuxolimab. Treatment received earlier with anti-PD-1, anti-PD-L1 or anti-CTLA-4 agents was allowed, and under 50% had some.

The table came from immunoSEQ multiplex PCR; TCRdb's copy has only in-frame clones and leaves some out. The table has some 90,000 clones, approximately 92% seen once; the top ten hold around 3.5%. The V end was cut by 2 bases, the J end by 0 bases, with 7 bases between. The CDR3 runs 14 residues. CDR1 and CDR2 from the germline V gene are PRHDT and FYEKMQ (reference sequence). The starting material was CD4+ or CD8+ T cells sorted from blood, obtained in a trial of the OX40 agonist ivuxolimab. The TCR sequence derives from an adult with an advanced solid tumor such as melanoma, head and neck, liver or kidney cancer. The V gene is TRBV13, the J gene TRBJ1-1, with D unresolved. CDR3 protein: CASSLTRMNTEAFF. The CDR3 DNA is TGTGCCAGCAGCTTAACTCGGATGAACACTGAAGCTTTCTTT. The full variable domain, in which reference TRBV13 and TRBJ1-1 provide the parts outside the CDR3, is AAGVIQSPRHLIKEKRETATLKCYPIPRHDTVYWYQQGPGQDPQFLISFYEKMQSDKGSIPDRFSAQQFSDYHSELNMSSLELGDSALYFCASSLTRMNTEAFFGQGTRLTVV.